What follows are 21 T cell receptor beta chains derived from one specimen sequenced in a study of cytomegalovirus exposure and HLA in healthy donors. This PCR relied on a set of 60 Vbeta primers and 13 Jbeta primers. The method was immunoSEQ multiplex PCR; TCRdb's version includes in-frame clones alone and lacks a portion of them. The repertoire consists of 85,000 to 100,000 clones, with 60% to 80% occurring once and the leading ten covering over 3%. Input material: PBMCs. All receptors derive from a man aged 35 to 55 in good health and CMV-seronegative.

The rearrangement joins TRBV5-1 to TRBJ2-6; D ambiguous. The V and J ends lost 3 bases and 0 bases respectively, with 7 bases between them. The CDR3 is made up of 15 amino acids. Germline CDR1 SGHRS, CDR2 YFSETQ. CDR3 DNA: TGCGCCAGCAGCTCATCCAGCTCTGGGGCCAACGTCCTGACTTTC. Protein product: CASSSSSSGANVLTF.

This clone has more than one count but fewer than ten. CDR3 nucleotide sequence: TGTGCCTGGAACCACGGGACAGGGAATCAGCCCCAGCATTTT. This gives the protein CAWNHGTGNQPQHF. The chain joins TRBV30 to TRBJ1-5; 9 nucleotides line up with TRBD1. CDR3 size: 14 residues. Losses at the gene ends were 4 bases for V and 4 bases for J; bases not matched to a gene: 5. From germline, CDR1 is GTSNPN and CDR2 SVGIG (reference sequence). The full variable domain, rest sourced from reference TRBV30 and TRBJ1-5, is SQTIHQWPATLVQPVGSPLSLECTVEGTSNPNLYWYRQAAGRGLQLLFYSVGIGQISSEVPQNLSASRPQDRQFILSSKKLLLSDSGFYLCAWNHGTGNQPQHFGDGTRLSIL.

In DNA form, the CDR3 reads TGCAGCGTTGAAGAGGGGACTAGCCGTCCGGGTGGTACGCAGTATTTT. Protein product: CSVEEGTSRPGGTQYF. This chain uses TRBV29-1 with TRBJ2-3; 9 bases align to TRBD2. CDR3 size: 16 residues. Germline V CDR1 and CDR2: SQVTM, ANQGSEA. J lost 8 bases, V lost 0 bases, and 12 bases had no gene match.

The chain couples TRBV10-2 to TRBJ2-5, with TRBD2 as a possible D gene (6 bases). This CDR3 region has 14 residues. Looked up from germline, CDR1 is WSHSY and CDR2 is SAAADI. V was cut by 3 bases and J by 5 bases, with 13 bases left in between. CDR3 sequence (DNA): TGCGCCAGCAGTGATTTCGGGGGTGGGGAGACCCAGTACTTC. Translation: CASSDFGGGETQYF.

In its sample, this clone was seen once. J is TRBJ1-2 and V is TRBV5-4; TRBD1 agrees at 9 bases. J lost 2 bases, V lost 3 bases, and 5 bases had no gene match. The CDR3 has 15 residues. Looked up from germline, CDR1 is SGHNT and CDR2 is YYREEE (reference sequence). The DNA for the CDR3 is TGTGCCAGCAGCTGGGGACAGGGAGGGAACTATGGCTACACCTTC. Translating gives CASSWGQGGNYGYTF.

This chain links TRBV7-2 with TRBJ1-5, with no clear D. The CDR3 covers 15 residues. Trimming took off 1 base at V and 4 bases at J, with 11 bases between the two ends. CDR1 is SGHTA, CDR2 FQGNSA, per germline. CDR3 sequence (DNA): TGTGCCAGCAGCTTAGTTCCCAGGTCTAATCAGCCCCAGCATTTT. This sequence encodes CASSLVPRSNQPQHF.

The CDR3 DNA sequence: TGTGCCAGCAGCTGGGAGCGGGGGGGCAAGTCCGGGGAGCTGTTTTTT. Translation gives CASSWERGGKSGELFF. The chain joins TRBV11-2 to TRBJ2-2; 10 bases line up with TRBD2. The CDR3 loop spans 16 amino acids. V shed 4 bases and J 6 bases; nucleotides not matched to a gene: 8. The germline gives CDR1 SGHAT, CDR2 FQNNGV.

The genes are TRBV29-1 and TRBJ1-1; a possible D gene is TRBD1 (6 bases). The CDR3 totals 11 residues. Germline V gene lookup returns CDR1 SQVTM and CDR2 ANQGSEA. CDR3 bases: TGCAGAGGCAGGGGAGGGACTGAAGCTTTCTTT. Translated: CRGRGGTEAFF. Filled out from reference TRBV29-1 and TRBJ1-1, the complete variable domain reads SAVISQKPSRDICQRGTSLTIQCQVDSQVTMMFWYRQQPGQSLTLIATANQGSEATYESGFVIDKFPISRPNLTFSTLTVSNMSPEDSSIYLCRGRGGTEAFFGQGTRLTVV.

The gene calls are TRBV20-1 and TRBJ1-2, with 9 positions matching TRBD1. Germline trimming cut 5 bases from V and 11 bases from J; bases unmatched to any gene: 6. The CDR3 totals 11 residues. CDR1 is DFQATT, CDR2 SNEGSKA, per germline (reference sequence). CDR3 loop: CSAGDRGKYTF. As DNA, the CDR3 is TGCAGTGCTGGTGACAGGGGGAAATACACCTTC.

The rearrangement joins TRBV28 to TRBJ2-7; possibly TRBD1 for D (6 bases). Germline V gene data show CDR1 as MDHEN and CDR2 as SYDVKM. This CDR3 is 15 amino acids long. Between the trimmed V and J ends, which lost 6 bases and 4 bases, there was a span of 19 bases. In DNA, the CDR3 is TGTGCCAGCAGCCTCGGACAGCTCCCTGCTTACGAGCAGTACTTC. This gives the protein CASSLGQLPAYEQYF. The variable domain in full, completed from reference TRBV28 and TRBJ2-7, reads DVKVTQSSRYLVKRTGEKVFLECVQDMDHENMFWYRQDPGLGLRLIYFSYDVKMKEKGDIPEGYSVSREKKERFSLILESASTNQTSMYLCASSLGQLPAYEQYFGPGTRLTVT.

This clone has a handful of counts. This sample includes further DNA sequences coding for the same CDR3. This chain uses TRBV11-2 with TRBJ2-7, with 8 bases that match TRBD1. The CDR3 sequence is 14 residues long. CDR1 and CDR2 (germline): SGHAT, FQNNGV. J lost 6 bases, V lost 5 bases, and 9 bases had no gene match. CDR3 loop: CASSTQGQGIEQYF. In DNA form, the CDR3 reads TGTGCCAGCAGCACCCAAGGACAGGGAATCGAGCAGTACTTC.

The sample holds a few counts of this clone. This sequence joins TRBV7-6 and TRBJ2-2, with 11 bases aligning to TRBD1. The germline V gene has CDR1 SGHVS and CDR2 FNYEAQ. The CDR3 covers 15 residues. V was clipped by 6 bases and J by 4 bases; unmatched bases: 4. This CDR3 is CASRPDRGRTGELFF. CDR3 nucleotides: TGTGCCAGCAGACCGGACAGGGGGCGCACCGGGGAGCTGTTTTTT.

The chain employs TRBV2 and TRBJ1-1, with D possibly matching TRBD1 (6 bases). The CDR3 loop spans 13 amino acids. CDR1 and CDR2 (germline): SNHLY, FYNNEI. Trimming took off 11 bases at V and 0 bases at J, with 13 bases between the two ends. The CDR3 here is CAGRTEMNTEAFF. DNA for the CDR3: TGTGCCGGACGGACAGAAATGAACACTGAAGCTTTCTTT.

CDR3 residues: CASSQGQGDNTGELFF. CDR3 DNA sequence: TGTGCCAGCAGCCAGGGACAGGGTGATAACACCGGGGAGCTGTTTTTT. The V gene is TRBV7-3, the J gene TRBJ2-2, with 9 bases aligning to TRBD1. Germline V gives CDR1 SGHTA, CDR2 FQGTGA. The CDR3 extends over 16 amino acids. Trimming took 5 bases from V and 2 from J; bases not matched to a gene: 6.

The rearrangement uses TRBV30 and TRBJ2-3; TRBD2 agrees at 13 bases. This CDR3 is built from 15 residues. Unmatched junction bases numbered 5, after V lost 2 bases and J lost 6 bases. Per the germline V gene, CDR1 is GTSNPN and CDR2 is SVGIG (reference sequence). The CDR3 bases are TGTGCCTGGAGTAAACTAGCGGGGGGGCAGGATACGCAGTATTTT. Translation: CAWSKLAGGQDTQYF.

This clone was found a few times. The genes are TRBV9 and TRBJ2-1; 8 bases match TRBD1. Losses at the gene ends were 0 bases for V and 10 bases for J; bases not matched to a gene: 6. CDR3 length: 14 residues. CDR1 SGDLS and CDR2 YYNGEE come from the germline V gene. The CDR3 sequence: CASSVAQGAREQFF. The CDR3 bases are TGTGCCAGCAGCGTAGCTCAGGGGGCGAGGGAGCAGTTCTTC. Full variable domain (remainder filled in from reference TRBV9 and TRBJ2-1): DSGVTQTPKHLITATGQRVTLRCSPRSGDLSVYWYQQSLDQGLQFLIQYYNGEERAKGNILERFSAQQFPDLHSELNLSSLELGDSALYFCASSVAQGAREQFFGPGTRLTVL.

This clone was observed once. The rearrangement links TRBV30 to TRBJ1-3, with 9 positions matching TRBD1. CDR1 GTSNPN and CDR2 SVGIG come from the germline V gene (reference sequence). This CDR3 spans 14 amino acids. The V and J ends lost 3 bases and 8 bases, in that order; junction bases with no gene match: 8. The CDR3 spells CAWSSTDRGDTIYF. CDR3 DNA: TGTGCCTGGAGCTCTACGGACAGGGGAGACACCATATATTTT. Combining the CDR3 with reference TRBV30 and TRBJ1-3 gives the whole variable domain SQTIHQWPATLVQPVGSPLSLECTVEGTSNPNLYWYRQAAGRGLQLLFYSVGIGQISSEVPQNLSASRPQDRQFILSSKKLLLSDSGFYLCAWSSTDRGDTIYFGEGSWLTVV.

The chain has TRBV4-1 and TRBJ2-5; 7 nucleotides line up with TRBD2. The J call is uncertain, as TRBJ2-7 better fits the DNA end. The germline gives CDR1 MGHRA, CDR2 YSYEKL. This CDR3 comprises 16 residues. The CDR3 nucleotides are TGCGCCAGCAGCCAAGAAACCTTCGGGGGGACCTACGAGCAGTACTTC. Translated, it gives CASSQETFGGTYEQYF.

The chain links TRBV5-1 to TRBJ1-2; D gene ambiguous. CDR1 is SGHRS, CDR2 YFSETQ, per germline. Between the trimmed V and J ends, which lost 4 bases and 8 bases, there was a span of 12 bases. The CDR3 spans 12 residues. CDR3 DNA sequence: TGCGCCAGCAGCGCGGCCCTCGAAGGCTACACCTTC. Protein sequence: CASSAALEGYTF.

The rearrangement links TRBV5-6 to TRBJ1-1; TRBD1 matches 10 bases. CDR1 and CDR2 (germline): SGHDT, YYEEEE. This CDR3 is 13 amino acids long. Trimming cost V 4 bases and J 11 bases; bases outside gene matches: 8. The CDR3 reads CASSGRDRGRAFF. In DNA, the CDR3 is TGTGCCAGCAGCGGCCGGGACAGGGGCCGTGCTTTCTTT.

The genes are TRBV15 and TRBJ2-7; 9 positions agree with TRBD1. CDR3 length equals 14 residues. V shed 4 bases and J 6 bases; nucleotides not matched to a gene: 7. In germline, CDR1 is LNHNV, CDR2 YYDKDF (reference sequence). In DNA, the CDR3 is TGTGCCACCAGCATTAACCGGGACAGGGTCGAGCAGTACTTC. Amino acids: CATSINRDRVEQYF.